Listed here are 13 T cell receptor beta chains from one sample, sequenced in a study of identical twins. TCRdb re-analysed the 5' RACE reads in MiXCR, keeping a single row per CDR3 protein. The table includes 450,000 or so distinct CDR3 sequences, 13% to 15% detected once. Another study also made use of these data, one on yellow fever vaccine responses in identical twins.

The specimen was CD4+ T cells sorted from blood. These receptors originate from a woman aged 18-30 years in good health.

This clonotype was picked up a small number of times. The chain has TRBV7-2 and TRBJ2-5, with D possibly matching TRBD1 (6 bases). The CDR3 runs to 14 residues. Germline V gives CDR1 SGHTA, CDR2 FQGNSA. The V and J ends lost 5 bases and 4 bases respectively, with 14 bases between them. The CDR3 nucleotides read TGTGCCAGCAGCCCCATAACAGGGTTAGAGACCCAGTACTTC. Its translation is CASSPITGLETQYF. Full variable domain (outside the CDR3, taken from reference TRBV7-2 and TRBJ2-5): GAGVSQSPSNKVTEKGKDVELRCDPISGHTALYWYRQSLGQGLEFLIYFQGNSAPDKSGLPSDRFSAERTGGSVSTLTIQRTQQEDSAVYLCASSPITGLETQYFGPGTRLLVL.

In this sample, this clonotype turned up a few times. V and J are TRBV20-1 and TRBJ1-4; no clear D. Germline V gene lookup returns CDR1 DFQATT and CDR2 SNEGSKA (reference sequence). Trimming removed 6 bases at V and 4 bases at J, with 21 bases between. The CDR3 spans 16 residues. The CDR3 here is CSALRGGGRGNEKLFF. The CDR3 DNA reads as TGCAGTGCCTTGAGAGGAGGTGGACGGGGTAATGAAAAACTGTTTTTT.

This clonotype came up a few times. The chain carries TRBV6-2 or TRBV6-3 and TRBJ1-4; D uncertain. CDR1 is MNHEY, CDR2 SVGEGT, per germline. This CDR3 contains 17 residues. Trimming removed 6 bases from V and 5 bases from J, with 22 bases in between. The CDR3 DNA reads as TGTGCCAGCAGCCCCTACGGGGAGGGAGAAACCAATGAAAAACTGTTTTTT. The encoded protein is CASSPYGEGETNEKLFF.

This chain's CDR3 is CASSLAGQNSNQPQHF. In DNA form, the CDR3 reads TGTGCCAGCAGCTTAGCGGGACAGAATAGCAATCAGCCCCAGCATTTT. The V and J genes are TRBV7-8 and TRBJ1-5; 7 nucleotides align to TRBD1. Trimming at V came to 0 bases and at J to 0 bases, leaving 2 bases not matched to a gene. The CDR3 is made up of 16 amino acids. Germline-derived CDR1 and CDR2 are SGHVS and FQNEAQ.

The chain joins TRBV12-3 or TRBV12-4 to TRBJ2-2, with a possible D match to TRBD2 (5 bases). V lost 6 bases, J lost 0 bases, and 8 bases lay in between. This CDR3 is built from 14 residues. The CDR3: CASRPGSNTGELFF. The CDR3, as DNA: TGTGCCAGCAGGCCGGGGTCGAACACCGGGGAGCTGTTTTTT.

The V gene is TRBV10-3, the J gene TRBJ2-1, with TRBD2 as a possible D gene (5 bases). Per germline, CDR1 ENHRY and CDR2 SYGVKD. V lost 3 bases and J 6 bases, leaving 15 bases between the germline ends. This CDR3 spans 15 amino acids. This chain's CDR3 is CAISDRGKVGNEQFF. The CDR3 DNA follows: TGTGCCATCAGTGATCGGGGAAAAGTTGGCAATGAGCAGTTCTTC.

This clonotype occurred many times. The chain combines TRBV4-2 with TRBJ2-1; a possible D gene is TRBD2 (7 bases). Deletions cut 0 bases from V and 9 bases from J, with 24 bases between. This CDR3 contains 18 residues. Per the germline V gene, CDR1 is LGHNA and CDR2 is YNFKEQ. CDR3 sequence (DNA): TGTGCCAGCAGCCAAGATAGGGGGAGGCGGGAGAGGCAAGGTGAGCAGTTCTTC. Translating gives CASSQDRGRRERQGEQFF.

The genes are TRBV11-3 and TRBJ2-1; 10 nucleotides align to TRBD1. Germline V gene data show CDR1 as SGHNT and CDR2 as YENEEA. This CDR3 region has 16 residues. After removal of 2 bases from V and 2 bases from J, the junction contained 3 bases not matched to a gene. DNA of the CDR3: TGTGCCAGCAGCTTACGACAGGGGGCCACCTACAATGAGCAGTTCTTC. Translating gives CASSLRQGATYNEQFF.

The CDR3 nucleotides read TGCGCCAGCAGCCAAGATAGCGGCAGGGTGGAGACCCAGTACTTC. This sequence encodes CASSQDSGRVETQYF. This chain joins TRBV4-3 and TRBJ2-5, with D perhaps matching TRBD2 (6 bases). Germline values: CDR1 LGHNA, CDR2 YSLEER. The CDR3 runs 15 residues. Trimming removed 0 bases at V and 5 bases at J, with 13 bases between.

This clonotype appeared many times. V gene TRBV5-1 combines with J gene TRBJ2-1; D is possibly TRBD2 (6 bases). Trimming pared 2 bases from V and 4 bases from J, leaving 13 bases between. This CDR3 spans 15 amino acids. Germline V gene sequence: CDR1 SGHRS, CDR2 YFSETQ. The chain's CDR3 is CASSFDSGGYNEQFF. Here the CDR3 DNA reads TGCGCCAGCAGCTTTGATAGCGGCGGATACAATGAGCAGTTCTTC.

The gene calls are TRBV5-1 and TRBJ1-2, with TRBD1 matching 9 bases. This CDR3 comprises 17 residues. V dropped 0 bases and J dropped 3; count of bases not matched to a gene: 9. In germline, CDR1 is SGHRS, CDR2 YFSETQ. CDR3 in amino acids: CASSLGPNRGPDYGYTF. Written as DNA, the CDR3 is TGCGCCAGCAGCTTGGGGCCCAACAGGGGGCCCGACTATGGCTACACCTTC.

The genes are TRBV28 and TRBJ2-2; 9 bases map to TRBD1. V shed 4 bases, J shed 5 bases, and the junction held 2 bases outside the gene matches. Per the germline V gene, CDR1 is MDHEN and CDR2 is SYDVKM. The CDR3 loop spans 14 amino acids. DNA of the CDR3: TGTGCCAGCAGTTCAGACAGGGGGACCGGGGAGCTGTTTTTT. It yields the protein CASSSDRGTGELFF.

CDR3 coding DNA: TGTGCCAGCAGCTTATGGGAGGGGAGAGGGAACACTGAAGCTTTCTTT. It encodes CASSLWEGRGNTEAFF. The rearrangement uses TRBV7-9 and TRBJ1-1, with D possibly being TRBD1 (5 bases). The CDR3 runs 16 residues. V was shortened by 2 bases and J by 1 base, with 14 bases between the two germline ends. Germline loops: CDR1 SEHNR, CDR2 FQNEAQ (reference sequence). The full variable domain, its missing parts supplied by reference TRBV7-9 and TRBJ1-1, is DTGVSQNPRHKITKRGQNVTFRCDPISEHNRLYWYRQTLGQGPEFLTYFQNEAQLEKSRLLSDRFSAERPKGSFSTLEIQRTEQGDSAMYLCASSLWEGRGNTEAFFGQGTRLTVV.